A selection of T cell receptor beta chains follows, all from one sample in a study of T cell responses to AZD1222 COVID-19 vaccine. Using immunoSEQ multiplex PCR, the repertoire was profiled, and TCRdb retains in-frame clones only, with some absent. The sample lists over 150,000 clones; 70% to 90% were seen once. Here the sequenced sample was peripheral blood, taken 28 days after the second AZD1222 dose. The origin of the receptors is an adult who received the AZD1222 COVID-19 vaccine. The CDR3 runs from the conserved cysteine through the conserved F or W. Each record gives: clone size, V gene, D gene, J gene, CDR3 DNA, CDR3 protein. The D gene is left open where the match is weak. The listing skips clone size in some rows; elsewhere it reads once, few, many or a size class.

.	TRBV6-5	.	TRBJ1-1	TGTGCCAGCAGTTACTCAAAGAGGGGCACTGAAGCTTTCTTT	CASSYSKRGTEAFF
.	TRBV27	.	TRBJ1-1	TGTGCCAGCAGTTTATTGGGGAACACTGAAGCTTTCTTT	CASSLLGNTEAFF
.	TRBV5-4	.	TRBJ2-2	TGTGCCAGCAGCCCTCGCGGTAGCGGGAACACCGGGGAGCTGTTTTTT	CASSPRGSGNTGELFF
.	TRBV24-1	.	TRBJ2-2	TGTGCCACCAGTCCTAACACCGGGGAGCTGTTTTTT	CATSPNTGELFF
.	TRBV3-1/TRBV3-2	TRBD1	TRBJ1-3	TGTGCCAGCAGCCAACTTCCGGGACAGACGGGAAACACCATATATTTT	CASSQLPGQTGNTIYF
.	TRBV7-9	.	TRBJ2-7	TGTGCCAGCAGCACAGTGCTGATCTCCTACGAGCAGTACTTC	CASSTVLISYEQYF
.	TRBV4-1	.	TRBJ1-6	TGCGCCAGCAGCCGGCCCCTTACAGGGTCCTACAATTCACCCCTCCACTTT	CASSRPLTGSYNSPLHF
.	TRBV27	.	TRBJ1-1	TGTGCCAGCTTCGTTGGGACACTCAACACTGAAGCTTTCTTT	CASFVGTLNTEAFF
.	TRBV3-1/TRBV3-2	.	TRBJ1-2	TGTGCCAGCAGCCAAGACACCGGTCCGCGCGGCTACACCTTC	CASSQDTGPRGYTF
.	TRBV7-3	.	TRBJ1-1	TGTGCCAGCAGCCGAGGGGGTGCGGTGAACACTGAAGCTTTCTTT	CASSRGGAVNTEAFF
.	TRBV3-1/TRBV3-2	.	TRBJ1-2	TGTGCCAGCAGCCAAGATAGGGACGCGGGGTCCTACTATGGCTACACCTTC	CASSQDRDAGSYYGYTF
.	TRBV27	.	TRBJ1-2	TGTGCCAGCAGTTTATCCCGCTTTTATGGCTACACCTTC	CASSLSRFYGYTF
.	TRBV27	.	TRBJ1-4	TGTGCCAGCACCACCACAAGGAAGGGGGGGATCGAAAAACTGTTTTTT	CASTTTRKGGIEKLFF
.	TRBV6-2/TRBV6-3	.	TRBJ2-3	TGTGCCAGCAGTTCGATGCTTCCCAGCACAGATACGCAGTATTTT	CASSSMLPSTDTQYF
.	TRBV19	TRBD1	TRBJ1-2	TGTGCCAGTAGGTCATCGGGACAGGGGAAAGATAACTATGGCTACACCTTC	CASRSSGQGKDNYGYTF
once	TRBV9	.	TRBJ1-4	TGTGCCAGCAGCGTAGCTCTCGTGGCCACCGAGGGGGAAAAACTGTTTTTT	CASSVALVATEGEKLFF
.	TRBV6-1	.	TRBJ2-3	TGTGCCAGCAGTGAAGCTTCGGGGGGCGTAGCAGATACGCAGTATTTT	CASSEASGGVADTQYF
.	TRBV19	.	TRBJ2-1	TGTGCCACCCATTCCGGGACTCCCTACCCTCAAGGAGGTGATGAGCAGTTCTTC	CATHSGTPYPQGGDEQFF
.	TRBV6-5	.	TRBJ1-2	TGTGCCAGCAGCAGAGAGGGTGGGTATGGCTACACCTTC	CASSREGGYGYTF
.	TRBV5-8	.	TRBJ1-5	TGTGCCAGCAGCTTGGCCAGTACAGGGAGGCGTCAGCCCCAGCATTTT	CASSLASTGRRQPQHF
.	TRBV30	.	TRBJ1-1	TGTGCCTGGAGTGTGCTACTCCCCGGAGCTTTCTTT	CAWSVLLPGAFF
.	TRBV3-1/TRBV3-2	.	TRBJ1-1	TGTGCCAGCAGCCACCCCTCGCTCGCTGAAGCTTTCTTT	CASSHPSLAEAFF
.	TRBV3-1/TRBV3-2	.	TRBJ1-2	TGTGCCAGCAGCCAAGATCCTAGGAGAGGGTATGGCTACACCTTC	CASSQDPRRGYGYTF
few	TRBV10-3	TRBD1	TRBJ1-2	TGTGCCACCTCCCTATCAGGGGGGGGCGCAGGCTATGGCTACACCTTC	CATSLSGGGAGYGYTF
.	TRBV6-5	.	TRBJ2-7	TGTGCCAGCAGCCTAACAGGGACCTTCTACGAGCAGTACTTC	CASSLTGTFYEQYF
.	TRBV11-3	.	TRBJ1-3	TGTGCCAGCAGCTCAAATTTGGGAAACACCATATATTTT	CASSSNLGNTIYF
.	TRBV7-8	.	TRBJ1-2	TGTGCCAGCAGCTTAGTTTTGCGCCCGACAGTTAACTATGGCTACACCTTC	CASSLVLRPTVNYGYTF
.	TRBV6-5	.	TRBJ1-3	TGTGCCAGCAGCTACGGGGGAGCAGGAAACACCATATATTTT	CASSYGGAGNTIYF
.	TRBV3-1/TRBV3-2	.	TRBJ1-3	TGTGCCAGCAGCAATCAGGGGTTTGGGGACACCATATATTTT	CASSNQGFGDTIYF